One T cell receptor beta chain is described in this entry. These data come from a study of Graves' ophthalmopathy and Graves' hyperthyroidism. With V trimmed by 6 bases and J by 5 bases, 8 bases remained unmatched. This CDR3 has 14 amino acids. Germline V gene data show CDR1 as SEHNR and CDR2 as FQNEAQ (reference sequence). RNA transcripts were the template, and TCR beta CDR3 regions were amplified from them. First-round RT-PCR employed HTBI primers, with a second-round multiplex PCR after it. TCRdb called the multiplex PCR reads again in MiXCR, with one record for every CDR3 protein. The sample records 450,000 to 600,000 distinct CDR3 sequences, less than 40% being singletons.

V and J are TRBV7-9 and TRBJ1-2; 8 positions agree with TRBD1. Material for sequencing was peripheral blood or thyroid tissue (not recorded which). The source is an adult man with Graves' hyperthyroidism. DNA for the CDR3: TGTGCCAGCAGTACCTCGGACAGGGCTTATGGCTACACCTTC. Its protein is CASSTSDRAYGYTF.